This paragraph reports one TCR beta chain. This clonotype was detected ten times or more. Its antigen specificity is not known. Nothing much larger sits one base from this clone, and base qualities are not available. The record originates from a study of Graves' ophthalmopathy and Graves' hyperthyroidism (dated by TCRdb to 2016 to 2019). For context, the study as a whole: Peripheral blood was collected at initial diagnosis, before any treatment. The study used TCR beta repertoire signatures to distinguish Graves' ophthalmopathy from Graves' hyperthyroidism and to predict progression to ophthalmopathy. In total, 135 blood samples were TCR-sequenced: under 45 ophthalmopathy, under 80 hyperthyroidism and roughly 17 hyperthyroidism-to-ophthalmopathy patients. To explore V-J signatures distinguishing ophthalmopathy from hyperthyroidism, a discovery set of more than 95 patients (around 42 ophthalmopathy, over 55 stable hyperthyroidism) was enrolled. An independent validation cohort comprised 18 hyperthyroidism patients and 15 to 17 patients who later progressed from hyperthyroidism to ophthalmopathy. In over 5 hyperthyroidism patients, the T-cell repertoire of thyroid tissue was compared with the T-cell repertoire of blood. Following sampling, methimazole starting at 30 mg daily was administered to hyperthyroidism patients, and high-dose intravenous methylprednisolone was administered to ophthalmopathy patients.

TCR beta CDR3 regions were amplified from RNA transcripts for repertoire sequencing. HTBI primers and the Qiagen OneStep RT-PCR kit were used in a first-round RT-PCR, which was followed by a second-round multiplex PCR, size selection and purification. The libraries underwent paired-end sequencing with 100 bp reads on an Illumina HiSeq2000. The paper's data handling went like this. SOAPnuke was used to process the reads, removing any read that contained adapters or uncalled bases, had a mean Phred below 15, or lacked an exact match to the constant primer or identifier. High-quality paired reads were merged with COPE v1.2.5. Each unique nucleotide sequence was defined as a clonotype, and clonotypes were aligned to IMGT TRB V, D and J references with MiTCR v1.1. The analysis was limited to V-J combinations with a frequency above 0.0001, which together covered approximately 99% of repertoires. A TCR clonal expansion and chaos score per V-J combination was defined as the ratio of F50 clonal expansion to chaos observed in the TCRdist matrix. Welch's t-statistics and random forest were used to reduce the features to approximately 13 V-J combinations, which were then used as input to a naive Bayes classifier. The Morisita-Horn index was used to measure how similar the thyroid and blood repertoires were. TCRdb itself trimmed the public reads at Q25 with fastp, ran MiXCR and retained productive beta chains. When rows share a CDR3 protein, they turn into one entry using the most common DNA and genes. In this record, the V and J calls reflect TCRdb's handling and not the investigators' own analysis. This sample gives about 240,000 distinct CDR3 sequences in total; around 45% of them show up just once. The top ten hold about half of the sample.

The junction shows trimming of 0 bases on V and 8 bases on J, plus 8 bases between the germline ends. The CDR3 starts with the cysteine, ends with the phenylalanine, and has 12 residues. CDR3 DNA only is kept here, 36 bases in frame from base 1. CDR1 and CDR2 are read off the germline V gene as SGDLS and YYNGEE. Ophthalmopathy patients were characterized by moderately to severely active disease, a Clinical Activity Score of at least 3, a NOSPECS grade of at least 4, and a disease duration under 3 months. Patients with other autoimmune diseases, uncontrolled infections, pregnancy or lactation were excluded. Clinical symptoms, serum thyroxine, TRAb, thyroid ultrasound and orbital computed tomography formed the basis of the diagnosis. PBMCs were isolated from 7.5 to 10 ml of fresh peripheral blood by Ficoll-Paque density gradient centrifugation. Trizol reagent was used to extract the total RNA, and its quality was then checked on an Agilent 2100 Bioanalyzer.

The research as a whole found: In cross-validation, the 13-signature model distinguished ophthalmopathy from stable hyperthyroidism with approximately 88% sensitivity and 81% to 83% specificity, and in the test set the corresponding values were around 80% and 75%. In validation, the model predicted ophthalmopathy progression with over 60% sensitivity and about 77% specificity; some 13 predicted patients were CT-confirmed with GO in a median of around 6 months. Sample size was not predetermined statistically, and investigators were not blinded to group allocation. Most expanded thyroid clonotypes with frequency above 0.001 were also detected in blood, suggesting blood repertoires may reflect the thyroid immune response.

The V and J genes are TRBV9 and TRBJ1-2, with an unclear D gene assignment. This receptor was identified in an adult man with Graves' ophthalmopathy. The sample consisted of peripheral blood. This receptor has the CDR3 CASSVVTGGYTF. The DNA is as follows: TGTGCCAGCAGCGTAGTAACCGGGGGCTACACCTTC.